A selection of T cell receptor beta chains follows, all from one sample in a study of blood T cell repertoires in COVID-19. Using immunoSEQ multiplex PCR, the repertoire was profiled, and TCRdb retains in-frame clones only, with some absent. This table has about 170,000 clones, 86% appearing once. The sequenced sample consisted of peripheral blood. The receptors were gathered from an older woman with COVID-19, enrolled during active disease. Each CDR3 is given with its conserved first and last residue.

V gene | CDR3 protein
TRBV10-3 | CAISESDRGPYPYEQYF
TRBV5-4 | CASSLDRNNSPLHF
TRBV11-2 | CASSFGQGSSPLHF
TRBV19 | CASSVRGQGAPGANVLTF
TRBV6-2/TRBV6-3 | CASSDSESNNEQFF
TRBV6-6 | CASTYGTGAYEQYF
TRBV7-9 | CASSFAGGGQYF
TRBV3-1/TRBV3-2 | CASSRRVLGTSGSDEQYF
TRBV7-2 | CASSITGLGRSYEQYF
TRBV27 | CASSLSWTGPYEQYF
TRBV12-3/TRBV12-4 | CASSLAGNYGYTF
TRBV29-1 | CSVQKQGADYGYTF
TRBV7-8 | CASSFTGTGAGYTF
TRBV9 | CASSVVGDSYEQYF
TRBV19 | CASTSRQGVYNQPQHF
TRBV10-1 | CASSAGHWGGYTF
TRBV5-1 | CASSLTALRDSYGYTF
TRBV9 | CASSVGARGGGYEQFF
TRBV5-6 | CASSLPQGSGANVLTF
TRBV15 | CATSRDLSEKLFF
TRBV2 | CASSDQGSYGYTF
TRBV7-2 | CASSLRPGGASVQETQYF
TRBV28 | CASSFQGRFYEQYF